One and the same sample provided the 28 T cell receptor beta chains below, sequenced in a study of T cell responses to AZD1222 COVID-19 vaccine. Sequencing was performed with immunoSEQ multiplex PCR; in TCRdb, only in-frame clones are kept and a portion is missing. The data show approximately 140,000 clones, roughly 90% seen once. The source was peripheral blood, collected on day 0 of AZD1222 vaccination. The source is an adult in good health.

The chain couples TRBV6-2 or TRBV6-3 to TRBJ2-7; maybe TRBD2 (6 bases). Germline V lookup: CDR1 MNHEY, CDR2 SVGEGT. Trimming stripped 4 bases from V and 2 bases from J, with 15 bases between. This CDR3 region has 15 residues. The CDR3 coding sequence is TGTGCCAGCAGTTTTAGGATGGGGGGTCCCTACGAGCAGTACTTC. It translates to CASSFRMGGPYEQYF.

A single count supports this clone. This chain uses TRBV5-4 with TRBJ1-6; the D gene is possibly TRBD1 (6 bases). The CDR3 covers 16 residues. Germline CDR1 SGHNT, CDR2 YYREEE (reference sequence). V was cut by 8 bases and J by 6 bases, with 21 bases left in between. The CDR3 here is CARVRRWDNSNSPLHF. The DNA for the CDR3 is TGTGCCAGGGTCCGGCGGTGGGACAACTCTAATTCACCCCTCCACTTT.

V and J are TRBV12-3 or TRBV12-4 and TRBJ1-5; possible D gene TRBD1, 5 bases. Trimming removed 8 bases at V and 1 base at J, with 9 bases between. This CDR3 has 13 amino acids. DNA for the CDR3: TGTGCCAGCTCAGGGTTAAGCAATCAGCCCCAGCATTTT. Translation gives CASSGLSNQPQHF.

V usage is TRBV6-5 and J usage is TRBJ1-1; 11 nucleotides align to TRBD1. The CDR3 has 14 amino acids. CDR1 and CDR2 from the germline V gene are MNHEY and SVGAGI. Unmatched junction bases numbered 4, after V lost 5 bases and J lost 5 bases. CDR3 DNA sequence: TGTGCCAGCAGTAGGACAGGGGGCCAGACTGAAGCTTTCTTT. This codes for CASSRTGGQTEAFF.

The CDR3 nucleotides read TGTGCCAGCCCGCCGGGACACCTCCGGAGAGGCAATCAGCCCCAGCATTTT. Its translation is CASPPGHLRRGNQPQHF. This chain uses TRBV19 with TRBJ1-5, with D perhaps matching TRBD1 (6 bases). This CDR3 spans 17 amino acids. V gave up 9 bases and J gave up 2 bases, with 23 bases separating them. Germline V CDR1 and CDR2: LNHDA, SQIVND (reference sequence).

This clone was picked up one time. The gene calls are TRBV9 and TRBJ2-7, with TRBD2 identical over 10 bases. Germline lookup yields CDR1 SGDLS and CDR2 YYNGEE. Germline trimming cut 4 bases from V and 3 bases from J; bases unmatched to any gene: 7. The CDR3 consists of 15 residues. As DNA, the CDR3 is TGTGCCAGCAGCCTTACCGGGACTAGCGACTACGAGCAGTACTTC. Translation gives CASSLTGTSDYEQYF.

The chain uses TRBV5-1 and TRBJ2-2; a weak D match, TRBD1 (7 bases). Trimming left V 1 base short and J 4 bases short, with 20 bases between. The length of the CDR3 is 18 residues. Germline lookup yields CDR1 SGHRS and CDR2 YFSETQ. Written as DNA, the CDR3 is TGCGCCAGCAGCTTGAATCCTCGGCAGGGGGAGGTCACCGGGGAGCTGTTTTTT. Residues: CASSLNPRQGEVTGELFF.

The gene calls are TRBV11-3 and TRBJ2-7, with 7 bases matching TRBD1. The CDR3 extends over 14 amino acids. V gave up 1 base and J gave up 5 bases; unmatched junction bases: 5. Per germline, CDR1 SGHNT and CDR2 YENEEA. This CDR3 reads CASSLVLGQNEQYF. CDR3 in DNA: TGTGCCAGCAGCTTAGTCCTGGGACAGAACGAGCAGTACTTC.

The V call is TRBV7-9, the J call TRBJ2-1; D is undetermined. Between the trimmed V and J ends, which lost 5 bases and 4 bases, there was a span of 9 bases. The CDR3 has 13 amino acids. CDR1 SEHNR and CDR2 FQNEAQ come from the germline V gene (reference sequence). In DNA, the CDR3 is TGTGCCAGCAGCCCCGCCGGATACAATGAGCAGTTCTTC. It is translated as CASSPAGYNEQFF.

This chain uses TRBV7-8 with TRBJ2-1; 7 bases agree with TRBD1. The junction had 7 bases not matched to a gene; V was cut back by 5 bases and J by 15 bases. The CDR3 sequence is 11 residues long. CDR1 SGHVS and CDR2 FQNEAQ come from the germline V gene. CDR3 coding DNA: TGTGCCAGCAGCCGAGACAGGGCCCCGTTCTTC. Protein sequence: CASSRDRAPFF.

The chain uses TRBV27 and TRBJ1-5; D is possibly TRBD1 (6 bases). This CDR3 is 12 amino acids long. Germline CDR1 MNHEY, CDR2 SMNVEV (reference sequence). Deletions cut 8 bases from V and 8 bases from J, with 13 bases between. CDR3 DNA: TGTGCCAGCGGAAAGGGGGGGAAGCCCCAGCATTTT. Amino acid sequence: CASGKGGKPQHF.

V is TRBV9 and J is TRBJ1-1, with D maybe TRBD1 (6 bases). The V and J ends lost 3 bases and 4 bases respectively, with 16 bases between them. CDR3 size: 15 residues. CDR1 and CDR2 (germline): SGDLS, YYNGEE. Here the CDR3 reads CASSGPNRESTEAFF. In DNA, the CDR3 is TGTGCCAGCAGCGGACCTAACAGGGAATCCACTGAAGCTTTCTTT.

This chain uses TRBV9 with TRBJ1-1; tentatively, D is TRBD1 (6 bases). Trimming removed 0 bases at V and 3 bases at J, with 12 bases between. The germline V gene has CDR1 SGDLS and CDR2 YYNGEE. CDR3 length: 15 residues. The CDR3 here is CASSVVGGADTEAFF. CDR3 nucleotide sequence: TGTGCCAGCAGCGTAGTTGGGGGCGCGGACACTGAAGCTTTCTTT.

The J gene is TRBJ2-1, the V gene TRBV3-1 (or the pseudogene TRBV3-2); tentative D call: TRBD2 (5 bases). There are 16 residues in the CDR3. Trimming took off 2 bases at V and 5 bases at J, with 16 bases between the two ends. CDR1 and CDR2 from the germline V gene are LGHDT and YNNKEL (reference sequence). The CDR3 DNA reads as TGTGCCAGCAGCCAAATGGACTCTGCTCCCAACAATGAGCAGTTCTTC. This encodes CASSQMDSAPNNEQFF.

CDR3 bases: TGTGCCAGCAGCTTACCGGGACTCATAGGTCGGAGCACTGAAGCTTTCTTT. This sequence encodes CASSLPGLIGRSTEAFF. The rearrangement joins TRBV7-9 to TRBJ1-1, with D perhaps TRBD1 (5 bases). With 2 bases removed from V and 4 bases from J, the gap between germline ends came to 20 bases. Germline CDR1 SEHNR, CDR2 FQNEAQ (reference sequence). The CDR3 is made up of 17 amino acids.

The chain combines TRBV13 with TRBJ1-2, with 7 bases identical to TRBD1. V shed 5 bases, J shed 0 bases, and the junction held 9 bases outside the gene matches. CDR3 length equals 16 residues. Germline lookup yields CDR1 PRHDT and CDR2 FYEKMQ (reference sequence). This CDR3 reads CASSRRGTEPNYGYTF. The CDR3, as DNA: TGTGCCAGCAGCCGGCGGGGGACAGAACCTAACTATGGCTACACCTTC.

This clone appeared a single time. V gene TRBV18 combines with J gene TRBJ1-6; a possible D gene is TRBD1 (5 bases). CDR3 length: 16 amino acids. The V and J ends lost 3 bases and 4 bases respectively, with 13 bases between them. Germline CDR1 reads KGHSH; CDR2 reads LQKENI. The DNA of the CDR3 is TGTGCCAGCTCACCCTCCCCAGCAGGGTATAATTCACCCCTCCACTTT. The encoded protein is CASSPSPAGYNSPLHF.

The genes are TRBV2 and TRBJ1-5; D not certain. V was shortened by 6 bases and J by 7 bases, with 16 bases between the two germline ends. The CDR3 has 14 amino acids. Germline V gene data show CDR1 as SNHLY and CDR2 as FYNNEI. CDR3 amino acids: CASSSGVSGQPQHF. The CDR3 DNA follows: TGTGCCAGCAGCTCCGGAGTATCGGGCCAGCCCCAGCATTTT.

The rearrangement joins TRBV10-3 to TRBJ2-7; D possibly corresponds to TRBD2 (5 bases). V was cut by 10 bases and J by 4 bases, with 20 bases left in between. This CDR3 has 14 residues. The V gene's germline CDR1 is ENHRY and CDR2 SYGVKD. CDR3 DNA sequence: TGTGCCAACCCATTTTCGGCTAGCCATTACGAGCAGTACTTC. Protein: CANPFSASHYEQYF.

The CDR3 spells CASSRQGSFDQPQHF. The DNA of the CDR3 is TGTGCCAGCAGCCGACAGGGGAGTTTTGATCAGCCCCAGCATTTT. The V gene is TRBV7-8, the J gene TRBJ1-5; TRBD1 aligns across 8 bases. After removal of 5 bases from V and 5 bases from J, the junction contained 8 bases not matched to a gene. This CDR3 region has 15 residues. Germline values: CDR1 SGHVS, CDR2 FQNEAQ.

The V gene is TRBV14, the J gene TRBJ1-6; D unclear. The CDR3 is 17 residues long. The germline V and J ends were trimmed by 0 bases and 1 base, with 10 bases remaining between them. CDR1 is SGHDN and CDR2 is FVKESK in the germline V gene. CDR3 DNA: TGTGCCAGCAGCCAAGAGGTGGGTTGGTCCTATAATTCACCCCTCCACTTT. Translated, it gives CASSQEVGWSYNSPLHF.

The V call is TRBV7-2, the J call TRBJ1-2; possible D gene TRBD1, 6 bases. The CDR3 sequence is 14 residues long. Per germline, CDR1 SGHTA and CDR2 FQGNSA. The ends were cut back, 5 bases at V and 10 bases at J, with 20 bases in the middle. The CDR3 spells CASSPFFRDRNYTF. Written as DNA, the CDR3 is TGTGCCAGCAGCCCCTTCTTCCGCGACAGGAACTACACCTTC.

This clone has only a few counts. The CDR3 bases are TGTGCCAGCAGTTACTCGGTGGGTACCCTGAACACTGAAGCTTTCTTT. Translation: CASSYSVGTLNTEAFF. The rearrangement uses TRBV6-2 or TRBV6-3 and TRBJ1-1; D uncertain. The germline gives CDR1 MNHEY, CDR2 SVGEGT. Between the trimmed V and J ends, which lost 0 bases and 0 bases, there was a span of 11 bases. The CDR3 is made up of 16 amino acids.

The chain uses TRBV5-1 and TRBJ2-7, with 7 bases that match TRBD2. V shed 2 bases and J 7 bases; nucleotides not matched to a gene: 12. Germline lookup yields CDR1 SGHRS and CDR2 YFSETQ. The CDR3 totals 15 residues. The CDR3 reads CASSFDRGGLREQYF. CDR3 DNA sequence: TGCGCCAGCAGCTTTGATAGGGGAGGGCTTCGTGAGCAGTACTTC.

V usage is TRBV15 and J usage is TRBJ1-5; no clear D. This CDR3 is built from 13 residues. Germline lookup yields CDR1 LNHNV and CDR2 YYDKDF (reference sequence). Trimming took off 1 base at V and 5 bases at J, with 6 bases between the two ends. Here the CDR3 reads CATSRGADQPQHF. The CDR3 DNA follows: TGTGCCACCAGCAGAGGGGCCGATCAGCCCCAGCATTTT.

The rearrangement uses TRBV5-1 and TRBJ2-7; 7 bases align to TRBD1. Trimming removed 0 bases from V and 4 bases from J; junction bases left unmatched: 7. Germline V gene data show CDR1 as SGHRS and CDR2 as YFSETQ. The CDR3 runs to 15 residues. The CDR3 sequence is CASSLVEQGVYEQYF. The CDR3 DNA follows: TGCGCCAGCAGCTTGGTTGAGCAGGGGGTGTACGAGCAGTACTTC.

In this sample, this clone turned up once. This chain links TRBV5-4 with TRBJ1-1; D is perhaps TRBD1 (5 bases). The CDR3 spans 14 residues. The V gene lost 4 bases and the J gene lost 1 base, with 11 bases spanning the gap. Germline CDR1 and CDR2: SGHNT and YYREEE (reference sequence). The CDR3 DNA reads as TGTGCCAGCAGCCGGGACGGGAGGAACACTGAAGCTTTCTTT. Residues: CASSRDGRNTEAFF. Variable domain in full (rest from reference TRBV5-4 and TRBJ1-1): ETGVTQSPTHLIKTRGQQVTLRCSSQSGHNTVSWYQQALGQGPQFIFQYYREEENGRGNFPPRFSGLQFPNYSSELNVNALELDDSALYLCASSRDGRNTEAFFGQGTRLTVV.

This sequence joins TRBV5-8 and TRBJ2-1; D gene unclear. Looked up from germline, CDR1 is SGHTS and CDR2 is YDEGEE. The V end was cut by 1 base, the J end by 9 bases, with 5 bases between. The CDR3 covers 11 residues. The CDR3 region has the DNA TGTGCCAGCAGCTTGCTCGGTGAGCAGTTCTTC. This sequence encodes CASSLLGEQFF.